The source of this T cell receptor beta chain is a study of T cells in Graves' hyperthyroidism and ophthalmopathy (dated by TCRdb to between 2019 and 2020). Concerning the study at large: Peripheral blood was collected at initial diagnosis, before any treatment. An independent validation cohort of under 20 hyperthyroidism patients and about 16 patients who later progressed to ophthalmopathy tested prospective prediction of ophthalmopathy. TCR V-J signatures able to tell the groups apart were searched for in a discovery cohort of 90 to 100 patients, of whom more than 40 had Graves' ophthalmopathy and roughly 58 had stable Graves' hyperthyroidism. According to the paper, TCR Vbeta CDR3 sequencing was carried out on 120 to 150 peripheral blood samples, which came from some 41 ophthalmopathy, 80 or so hyperthyroidism and some 17 progressor patients. Following sampling, methimazole starting at 30 mg daily was given to hyperthyroidism patients, and high-dose intravenous methylprednisolone was given to ophthalmopathy patients. Thyroid tissue and blood T-cell repertoires from about six Graves' hyperthyroidism patients were also compared in the study. For training and testing, the 110 or so patients in the discovery cohort were randomly divided in a 7:3 ratio. Beyond this particular receptor, the publication reports: No statistical method was used to fix the sample size in advance, and group allocation was not hidden from the investigators. In cross-validation, a model built on a 13 V-J signature told ophthalmopathy apart from stable hyperthyroidism with approximately 90% sensitivity and roughly 83% specificity, and in testing the same model reached 80%/75%. Most expanded thyroid clonotypes (frequency above 0.001) were also detected in blood, suggesting blood repertoires may reflect thyroid immune responses. In validation, the model predicted progression to ophthalmopathy a median of approximately 6.3 months before onset, with approximately 71% sensitivity and just under 75% specificity.

Ophthalmopathy patients had moderately to severely active disease, Clinical Activity Score of at least 3, NOSPECS grade of at least 4, and duration under 3 months. Any patient with an uncontrolled infection, another autoimmune disease, pregnancy or lactation was excluded. Diagnoses were established on the basis of clinical symptoms, serum thyroxine and TRAb, thyroid ultrasound, and orbital computed tomography. PBMCs were isolated from 10 ml of fresh peripheral blood by Ficoll-Paque density gradient centrifugation. Total RNA was extracted with Trizol reagent, and quality was checked on an Agilent 2100 Bioanalyzer. This clonotype was seen at least ten times. Its antigen specificity is not known. The sample holds no much larger clone one base away, and base qualities are not on file. The TCR beta CDR3 regions were amplified from the RNA transcripts. A first-round RT-PCR of the TCR CDR3 used the HTBI primer set with the Qiagen OneStep RT-PCR kit. Libraries were constructed in a second round of multiplex PCR, after which size selection and purification were performed. Paired-end sequencing of the libraries was performed with 100 bp reads on an Illumina HiSeq2000. The original methods were these. SOAPnuke was used to process the raw data, with reads discarded if the reads contained adapters or uncalled bases, had a mean Phred below 15, or lacked an exact constant-primer or identifier match. COPE v1.2.5 was used to merge the high-quality paired reads, and each unique nucleotide sequence was defined as a clonotype. MiTCR v1.1 was used to align the clonotypes against IMGT TRBV, TRBD and TRBJ reference segments. The analysis included only V-J combinations with a frequency above 0.0001, which together covered more than 98% of the repertoires. A TCS score was defined as the ratio of F50 (clonal expansion) to E x V (chaos), with BLOSUM62-based TCRdist applied between CDR3 peptides within each V-J. Welch's t-statistics and random forest reduced fewer than 550 V-J features to 13, which were used in a naive Bayes classifier (R e1071). TCRdb itself trimmed the public reads at Q25 with fastp, ran MiXCR and retained productive beta chains. One record per CDR3 amino acid sequence lists the most common genes and DNA. V and J calls and clone size were set by TCRdb, not the authors. The sample table contains some 500,000 distinct CDR3 sequences; only one count was recorded for approximately 24% of them. 11% of the sample is in the top ten clones.

The origin of this receptor is a woman aged 25-40 years with Graves' ophthalmopathy. The sequencing sample was made of blood.

Read as DNA, the sequence is TGTGCCAGCAGTTTTAGCTTTGAGGACAGGGAACAAGAGACCCAGTACTTC. This translates into CASSFSFEDREQETQYF. Recombination connected TRBV28 to TRBJ2-5; 8 bases in the middle match TRBD1. V trim: 3 bases; J trim: 2 bases; unmatched bases: 11. Reading the germline V gene gives CDR1 MDHEN and CDR2 SYDVKM. The CDR3 contains 17 residues, cysteine and phenylalanine counted. Of all the DNA, just the CDR3 is kept, 51 bases in frame from base 1.